These 23 T cell receptor beta chains originate from one sample sequenced in a study of T cells after somatic rescue of genetic block. The method was immunoSEQ multiplex PCR; TCRdb's version includes in-frame clones alone and lacks a portion of them. The data show some 15,000 clones, just over 70% seen once. The sample comprised peripheral blood mononuclear cells (PBMCs). The receptors come from a young man.

The chain is built from TRBV7-4 and TRBJ2-1; the D gene is possibly TRBD2 (6 bases). V was clipped by 4 bases and J by 0 bases, with 13 bases between them. Per the germline V gene, CDR1 is SGHVT and CDR2 is SQSDAQ. The CDR3 sequence is 16 residues long. The CDR3 region is CASSSTGTPSYNEQFF. The CDR3 region has the DNA TGTGCCAGCAGCTCGACCGGGACTCCCTCCTACAATGAGCAGTTCTTC.

The CDR3 nucleotides read TGTGCCAGCAGCTTAGTAAGGGGCTCACCCCTCCACTTT. Translating it yields CASSLVRGSPLHF. The chain combines TRBV11-2 with TRBJ1-6; perhaps TRBD1 as D (5 bases). Germline loops: CDR1 SGHAT, CDR2 FQNNGV. Trimming left V 1 base short and J 10 bases short, with 8 bases between. The length of the CDR3 is 13 residues.

V and J are TRBV6-7 and TRBJ2-7; D not certain. TRBV6-7 is an ORF, with its function uncertain. Trimming took 0 bases from V and 4 from J, leaving 7 bases between them. The CDR3 extends over 13 amino acids. The CDR3 protein is CASSYSTGYEQYF. The CDR3, as DNA: TGTGCCAGCAGTTACTCGACGGGTTACGAGCAGTACTTC.

V usage is TRBV5-1 and J usage is TRBJ2-1, with 9 nucleotides matching TRBD2. The CDR3 runs 18 residues. Germline CDR1 and CDR2: SGHRS and YFSETQ. Trimming at V came to 6 bases and at J to 8 bases, leaving 21 bases not matched to a gene. CDR3 sequence: CASKPPAGGPESYYEQFF. As DNA, the CDR3 is TGCGCCAGCAAACCCCCCGCGGGGGGGCCGGAGTCGTACTATGAGCAGTTCTTC.

The chain is built from TRBV5-1 and TRBJ1-1; D perhaps matches TRBD1 (5 bases). Germline CDR1 SGHRS, CDR2 YFSETQ. V was trimmed by 4 bases and J by 0 bases, leaving 10 bases between them. This CDR3 spans 14 amino acids. The CDR3, as DNA: TGCGCCAGCAGCCCCGGGACTCTGAACACTGAAGCTTTCTTT. This sequence encodes CASSPGTLNTEAFF.

V is TRBV4-1 and J is TRBJ2-2, with a weak D call TRBD1 (5 bases). Germline V gives CDR1 MGHRA, CDR2 YSYEKL. Trimming pared 3 bases from V and 5 bases from J, leaving 10 bases between. The CDR3 loop spans 14 amino acids. CDR3 in DNA: TGCGCCAGCAGCCATCCCACAGGTACCGGGGAGCTGTTTTTT. It codes for CASSHPTGTGELFF.

The chain recombines TRBV6-6 with TRBJ1-5, with D possibly TRBD1 on 5 matching bases. This CDR3 has 14 amino acids. Germline lookup yields CDR1 MNHNY and CDR2 SVGAGI (reference sequence). Trimming left V 6 bases short and J 2 bases short, with 11 bases between. CDR3 sequence reads: CASSRGGGNQPQHF. The CDR3 DNA sequence: TGTGCCAGCAGCCGGGGGGGTGGCAATCAGCCCCAGCATTTT.

V usage is TRBV19 and J usage is TRBJ1-5; no firm D call. The CDR3 totals 16 residues. Germline V gene sequence: CDR1 LNHDA, CDR2 SQIVND (reference sequence). Deletions cut 5 bases from V and 2 bases from J, with 16 bases between. CDR3 in DNA: TGTGCCAGTAGTCCGCGCGGGGAATGGGGCAATCAGCCCCAGCATTTT. Amino acid sequence: CASSPRGEWGNQPQHF.

This clone was seen only a few times. This chain joins TRBV2 and TRBJ2-5; D unclear. The CDR3 is 12 residues long. The V gene lost 6 bases and the J gene lost 4 bases, with 9 bases spanning the gap. Per germline, CDR1 SNHLY and CDR2 FYNNEI. CDR3 bases: TGTGCCAGCAGCGTGGGAACAGAGACCCAGTACTTC. This translates into CASSVGTETQYF. The full variable domain, rest sourced from reference TRBV2 and TRBJ2-5, is EPEVTQTPSHQVTQMGQEVILRCVPISNHLYFYWYRQILGQKVEFLVSFYNNEISEKSEIFDDQFSVERPDGSNFTLKIRSTKLEDSAMYFCASSVGTETQYFGPGTRLLVL.

J is TRBJ1-5 and V is TRBV6-6, with D perhaps matching TRBD1 (5 bases). Germline CDR1 and CDR2: MNHNY and SVGAGI (reference sequence). The CDR3 covers 15 residues. V was shortened by 5 bases and J by 5 bases, with 16 bases between the two germline ends. The CDR3 coding sequence is TGTGCCAGCAGTCGACACGACAGAATGGATCAGCCCCAGCATTTT. It translates to CASSRHDRMDQPQHF.

The chain carries TRBV30 and TRBJ1-3; 7 bases match TRBD1. This CDR3 contains 13 residues. The V gene end was trimmed by 5 bases and the J gene end by 2 bases; junction bases not matched to a gene: 3. In germline, CDR1 is GTSNPN, CDR2 SVGIG (reference sequence). The CDR3 coding sequence is TGTGCCTGGGCGACAGGGACTGGAAACACCATATATTTT. Protein product: CAWATGTGNTIYF.

This chain uses TRBV6-1 with TRBJ2-5, with 9 bases fitting TRBD1. V lost 6 bases to trimming and J lost 5 bases; unmatched junction nucleotides: 7. From germline, CDR1 is MNHNS and CDR2 SASEGT. The CDR3 is 14 residues long. CDR3 in amino acids: CASRNRGQGETQYF. The CDR3 DNA is TGTGCCAGCAGAAACAGGGGGCAGGGGGAGACCCAGTACTTC.

The chain is built from TRBV27 and TRBJ2-3; D unresolved. The germline gives CDR1 MNHEY, CDR2 SMNVEV (reference sequence). V lost 3 bases and J 4 bases, leaving 11 bases between the germline ends. This CDR3 region has 14 residues. The CDR3 protein is CASSLQTAADTQYF. CDR3 in DNA: TGTGCCAGCAGTTTGCAAACTGCGGCAGATACGCAGTATTTT.

The CDR3 reads CASSQSPGSNYEQYF. CDR3 sequence (DNA): TGCGCCAGCAGCCAAAGTCCGGGATCGAACTACGAGCAGTACTTC. The rearrangement links TRBV4-1 to TRBJ2-7; weak D call: TRBD2 (5 bases). The germline V gene has CDR1 MGHRA and CDR2 YSYEKL. The germline V and J ends were trimmed by 2 bases and 3 bases, with 14 bases remaining between them. The CDR3 is 15 residues long.

This clone was found a few times. This chain connects TRBV25-1 to TRBJ2-5; TRBD2 matches at 8 bases. V gave up 5 bases and J gave up 3 bases; unmatched junction bases: 2. This CDR3 comprises 13 residues. The germline V gene has CDR1 MGHDK and CDR2 SYGVNS. Here the CDR3 DNA reads TGTGCCAGCAGTATCGGGGGGGAAGAGACCCAGTACTTC. It encodes CASSIGGEETQYF.

The rearrangement links TRBV6-5 to TRBJ2-7, with TRBD2 matching 7 bases. Germline V gene lookup returns CDR1 MNHEY and CDR2 SVGAGI. CDR3 length equals 15 residues. The V gene end was trimmed by 0 bases and the J gene end by 3 bases; junction bases not matched to a gene: 5. The CDR3 coding sequence is TGTGCCAGCAGTTACTCGGCGGGGGAAGGCTACGAGCAGTACTTC. Translated: CASSYSAGEGYEQYF.

The gene calls are TRBV6-1 and TRBJ2-5; D is uncertain. The CDR3 has 14 residues. V was clipped by 4 bases and J by 4 bases, with 13 bases between them. Germline CDR1 reads MNHNS; CDR2 reads SASEGT. DNA for the CDR3: TGTGCCAGCAGTGTAGACTTTCTGGTAGAGACCCAGTACTTC. Its translation: CASSVDFLVETQYF.

The chain combines TRBV12-5 with TRBJ2-3, with a weak D call TRBD1 (6 bases). The CDR3 totals 14 residues. Germline CDR1 is LGHNT and CDR2 is FRNRAP. Trimming removed 1 base from V and 2 bases from J, with 7 bases in between. For the CDR3, the DNA is TGTGCTAGTGGTTTGGGACAGGTCACAGATACGCAGTATTTT. Translation: CASGLGQVTDTQYF. The full variable domain, rest sourced from reference TRBV12-5 and TRBJ2-3, is DARVTQTPRHKVTEMGQEVTMRCQPILGHNTVFWYRQTMMQGLELLAYFRNRAPLDDSGMPKDRFSAEMPDATLATLKIQPSEPRDSAVYFCASGLGQVTDTQYFGPGTRLTVL.

The J gene is TRBJ1-4, the V gene TRBV7-9; weak D call: TRBD1 (5 bases). The CDR3 is 13 amino acids. CDR1 SEHNR and CDR2 FQNEAQ come from the germline V gene (reference sequence). V lost 5 bases to trimming and J lost 7 bases, with 11 bases between them. The CDR3: CASSNYRGEKLFF. The CDR3 DNA is TGTGCCAGCAGCAATTATAGGGGTGAAAAACTGTTTTTT. Variable domain in full (rest from reference TRBV7-9 and TRBJ1-4): DTGVSQNPRHKITKRGQNVTFRCDPISEHNRLYWYRQTLGQGPEFLTYFQNEAQLEKSRLLSDRFSAERPKGSFSTLEIQRTEQGDSAMYLCASSNYRGEKLFFGSGTQLSVL.

The table lists this clone with a few counts. CDR3 nucleotide sequence: TGTGCCAGCAGCCAAGGGGGACAGGGACTCTACGAGCAGTACTTC. Translation: CASSQGGQGLYEQYF. The V and J genes are TRBV4-2 and TRBJ2-7, with 9 bases fitting TRBD1. After removal of 1 base from V and 3 bases from J, the junction contained 4 bases not matched to a gene. The CDR3 sequence is 15 residues long. CDR1 is LGHNA and CDR2 is YNFKEQ in the germline V gene.

This clone was counted between two and nine times. The V call is TRBV7-6, the J call TRBJ2-3; weak D call: TRBD2 (6 bases). This CDR3 spans 15 amino acids. Trimming took off 4 bases at V and 0 bases at J, with 11 bases between the two ends. Germline CDR1 is SGHVS and CDR2 is FNYEAQ. The CDR3 bases are TGTGCCAGCAGCTCCGTTAGCGGTAGCACAGATACGCAGTATTTT. Translation gives CASSSVSGSTDTQYF.

This clone was seen only a few times. The J gene is TRBJ1-1, the V gene TRBV18; D gene ambiguous. This CDR3 spans 13 amino acids. Germline V gene lookup returns CDR1 KGHSH and CDR2 LQKENI. Trimming stripped 2 bases from V and 0 bases from J, with 4 bases between. CDR3: CASSPGMNTEAFF. The CDR3 DNA reads as TGTGCCAGCTCACCAGGTATGAACACTGAAGCTTTCTTT.

This clone occurred a few times. CDR3 nucleotide sequence: TGTGCCAGCAGTTACTCAACAGGGGGGTGGTACGAGCAGTACTTC. This gives the protein CASSYSTGGWYEQYF. This chain links TRBV6-5 with TRBJ2-7; 8 bases agree with TRBD1. This CDR3 is 15 amino acids long. Germline-derived CDR1 and CDR2 are MNHEY and SVGAGI. The V segment lost 0 bases and the J segment 4 bases; nucleotides outside the gene matches: 5.